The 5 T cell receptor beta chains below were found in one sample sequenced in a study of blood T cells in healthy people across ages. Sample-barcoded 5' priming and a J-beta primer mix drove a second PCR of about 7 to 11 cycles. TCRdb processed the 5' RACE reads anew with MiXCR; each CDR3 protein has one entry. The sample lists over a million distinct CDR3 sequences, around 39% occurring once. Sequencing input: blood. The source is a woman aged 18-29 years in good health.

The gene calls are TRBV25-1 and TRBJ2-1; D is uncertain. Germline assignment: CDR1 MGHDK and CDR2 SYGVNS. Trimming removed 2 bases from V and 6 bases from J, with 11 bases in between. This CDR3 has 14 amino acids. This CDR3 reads CASSEREFSNEQFF. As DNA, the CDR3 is TGTGCCAGCAGTGAACGCGAGTTCTCCAATGAGCAGTTCTTC.

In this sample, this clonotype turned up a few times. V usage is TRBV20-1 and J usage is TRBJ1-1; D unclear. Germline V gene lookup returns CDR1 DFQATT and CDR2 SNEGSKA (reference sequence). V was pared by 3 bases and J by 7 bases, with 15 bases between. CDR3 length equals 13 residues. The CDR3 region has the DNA TGCAGTGCTAGTCCGGGGTCCGTCGGTGAAGCTTTCTTT. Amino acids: CSASPGSVGEAFF.

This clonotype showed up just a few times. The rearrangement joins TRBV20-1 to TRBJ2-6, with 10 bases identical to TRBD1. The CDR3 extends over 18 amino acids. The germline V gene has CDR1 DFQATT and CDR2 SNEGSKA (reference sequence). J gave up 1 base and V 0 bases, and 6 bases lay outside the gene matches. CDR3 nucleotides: TGCAGTGCTAGAGATGGCGGGACAGGGGTATCTGGGGCCAACGTCCTGACTTTC. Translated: CSARDGGTGVSGANVLTF.

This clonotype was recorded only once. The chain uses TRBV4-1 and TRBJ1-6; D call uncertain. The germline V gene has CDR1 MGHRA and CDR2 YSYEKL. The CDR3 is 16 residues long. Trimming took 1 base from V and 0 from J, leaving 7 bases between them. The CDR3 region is CASSQVEGSYNSPLHF. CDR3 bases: TGCGCCAGCAGCCAAGTGGAGGGCTCCTATAATTCACCCCTCCACTTT.

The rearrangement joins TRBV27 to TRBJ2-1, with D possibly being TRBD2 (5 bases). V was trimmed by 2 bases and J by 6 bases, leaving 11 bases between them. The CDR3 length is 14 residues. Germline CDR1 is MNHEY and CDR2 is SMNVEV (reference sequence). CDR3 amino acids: CASSLNGRPNEQFF. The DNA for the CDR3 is TGTGCCAGCAGTTTAAATGGGAGACCCAATGAGCAGTTCTTC.